The TCR beta chain described here comes from a study of blood T cell repertoires in COVID-19. Study-wide background: The United States, Italy and Spain supplied acute and convalescent COVID-19 samples. In each case, the material was cDNA or gDNA derived from T cells, B-cell-depleted T cells, or PBMCs.

This table comes from immunoSEQ multiplex PCR, and its TCRdb copy is limited to in-frame clones, with some not included. The sample holds around 71,000 clones, roughly nine tenths seen once. The CDR3 sequence is 18 residues long. V lost 2 bases and J lost 2; bases outside the gene matches: 11. The V gene's germline CDR1 is MNHEY and CDR2 SVGEGT. This sequence originates from a woman aged 60-75 years with acute or convalescent COVID-19. Sequenced sample: peripheral blood. The chain uses TRBV6-2 or TRBV6-3 and TRBJ2-2; 7 positions agree with TRBD1. In DNA form, the CDR3 reads TGTGCCAGCAGTTACGTGAAAACCGGGACAGTAAACACCGGGGAGCTGTTTTTT. It codes for CASSYVKTGTVNTGELFF.